These 9 T cell receptor beta chains came from one sample sequenced in a study of shared clonotypes between healthy human individuals. The method was immunoSEQ multiplex PCR; TCRdb's version includes in-frame clones alone and lacks a portion of them. In the table there are a few million clones, 90% to 95% of which are singletons. The material sequenced was naive CD4+ T cells sorted from blood. Subset noted: CD45RA+ positively selected. These receptors were obtained from a young man in good health.

The CDR3 here is CASRIYRAPSYEQYF. The CDR3 region has the DNA TGTGCCAGCAGGATTTACAGGGCACCCTCCTACGAGCAGTACTTC. J is TRBJ2-7 and V is TRBV6-6; possibly TRBD1 for D (6 bases). Germline CDR1 is MNHNY and CDR2 is SVGAGI (reference sequence). Trimming took 6 bases from V and 0 from J, leaving 15 bases between them. The CDR3 totals 15 residues.

The rearrangement links TRBV7-3 to TRBJ2-5, with 10 bases lining up with TRBD2. The CDR3 has 15 amino acids. The germline V gene encodes CDR1 SGHTA and CDR2 FQGTGA. Germline trimming cut 3 bases from V and 0 bases from J; bases unmatched to any gene: 1. The CDR3 DNA follows: TGTGCCAGCAGCTTTAGCGGGGGGAACCAAGAGACCCAGTACTTC. Translated, it gives CASSFSGGNQETQYF.

The rearrangement joins TRBV6-6 to TRBJ2-1; D possibly uses TRBD1 or TRBD2 (5 bases each). V lost 6 bases and J 3 bases, leaving 12 bases between the germline ends. The CDR3 is 14 residues long. The germline V gene encodes CDR1 MNHNY and CDR2 SVGAGI (reference sequence). The CDR3 nucleotides are TGTGCCAGCAGGCCGGGACGGGACTACAATGAGCAGTTCTTC. Translated, it gives CASRPGRDYNEQFF.

V usage is TRBV28 and J usage is TRBJ2-1; D is perhaps TRBD2 (6 bases). CDR3 length equals 15 residues. The V end lost 7 bases, the J end lost 5 bases, and 18 bases lay between the germline ends. The germline gives CDR1 MDHEN, CDR2 SYDVKM. CDR3 sequence (DNA): TGTGCCAGCATCAAAGAGGACTATCAGGACAATGAGCAGTTCTTC. Its translation is CASIKEDYQDNEQFF.

The chain employs TRBV5-8 and TRBJ2-3; perhaps TRBD1 as D (6 bases). The CDR3 runs 15 residues. Germline V gives CDR1 SGHTS, CDR2 YDEGEE. The V gene lost 2 bases and the J gene lost 4 bases, with 14 bases spanning the gap. Here the CDR3 reads CASSFPGPGADTQYF. The CDR3 DNA follows: TGTGCCAGCAGCTTCCCGGGCCCAGGGGCAGATACGCAGTATTTT.

The chain joins TRBV18 to TRBJ2-7, with 8 nucleotides matching TRBD1. This CDR3 region has 14 residues. J lost 5 bases, V lost 4 bases, and 7 bases had no gene match. Germline V gene lookup returns CDR1 KGHSH and CDR2 LQKENI. In DNA form, the CDR3 reads TGTGCCAGCTCACTCGACAGGGGAGGAGACGAGCAGTACTTC. Its protein product is CASSLDRGGDEQYF.

This clone was recorded a few times. The chain uses TRBV5-1 and TRBJ2-7; 7 bases agree with TRBD1. Germline CDR1 is SGHRS and CDR2 is YFSETQ. The CDR3 runs 13 residues. The V and J ends lost 4 bases and 7 bases, in that order; junction bases with no gene match: 8. CDR3 nucleotides: TGCGCCAGCAGCCGGGACAGAGTATCTGAGCAGTACTTC. Translation gives CASSRDRVSEQYF.

The chain joins TRBV25-1 to TRBJ2-3; possible D gene TRBD1, 5 bases. This CDR3 spans 16 amino acids. Deletions cut 1 base from V and 2 bases from J, with 13 bases between. Germline V gene lookup returns CDR1 MGHDK and CDR2 SYGVNS. CDR3: CASSESLEGVTDTQYF. CDR3 bases: TGTGCCAGCAGTGAATCCCTTGAAGGGGTCACAGATACGCAGTATTTT.

V gene TRBV25-1 combines with J gene TRBJ2-3; D is possibly TRBD1 (5 bases). The V end lost 5 bases, the J end lost 1 base, and 13 bases lay between the germline ends. CDR1 is MGHDK and CDR2 is SYGVNS in the germline V gene. The CDR3 has 15 residues. The CDR3, as DNA: TGTGCCAGCAGTACTCAGGGTTTGGGCACAGATACGCAGTATTTT. Its protein is CASSTQGLGTDTQYF.